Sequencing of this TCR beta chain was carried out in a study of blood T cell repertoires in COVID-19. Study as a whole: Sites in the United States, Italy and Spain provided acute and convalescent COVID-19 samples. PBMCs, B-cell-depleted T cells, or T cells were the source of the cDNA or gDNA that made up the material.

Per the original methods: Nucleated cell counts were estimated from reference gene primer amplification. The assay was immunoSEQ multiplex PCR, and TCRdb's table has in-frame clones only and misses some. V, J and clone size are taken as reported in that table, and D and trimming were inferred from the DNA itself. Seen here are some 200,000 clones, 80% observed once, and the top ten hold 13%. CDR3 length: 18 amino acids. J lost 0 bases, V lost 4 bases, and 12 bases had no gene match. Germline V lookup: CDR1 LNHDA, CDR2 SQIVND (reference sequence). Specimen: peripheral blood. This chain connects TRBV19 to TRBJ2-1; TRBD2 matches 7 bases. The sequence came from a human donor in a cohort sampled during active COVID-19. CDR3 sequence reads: CASSTPPGGGGSYNEQFF. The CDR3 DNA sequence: TGTGCCAGTAGTACTCCCCCTGGAGGCGGGGGCTCCTACAATGAGCAGTTCTTC.